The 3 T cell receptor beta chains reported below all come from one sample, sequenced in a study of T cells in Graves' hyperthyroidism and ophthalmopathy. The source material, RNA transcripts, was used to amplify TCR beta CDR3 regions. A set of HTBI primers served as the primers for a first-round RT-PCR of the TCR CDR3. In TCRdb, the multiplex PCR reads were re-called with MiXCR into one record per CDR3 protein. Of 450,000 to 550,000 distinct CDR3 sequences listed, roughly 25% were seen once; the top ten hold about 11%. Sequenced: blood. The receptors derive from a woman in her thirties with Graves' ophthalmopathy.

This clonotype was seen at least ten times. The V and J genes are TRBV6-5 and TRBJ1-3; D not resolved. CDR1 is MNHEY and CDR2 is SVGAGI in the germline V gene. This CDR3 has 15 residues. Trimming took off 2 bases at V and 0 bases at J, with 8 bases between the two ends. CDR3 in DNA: TGTGCCAGCAGTTACGGAGCGAGCTCTGGAAACACCATATATTTT. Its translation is CASSYGASSGNTIYF.

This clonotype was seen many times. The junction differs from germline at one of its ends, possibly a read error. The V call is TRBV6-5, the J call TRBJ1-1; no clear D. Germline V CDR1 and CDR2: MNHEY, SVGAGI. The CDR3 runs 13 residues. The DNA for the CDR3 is TGTGCCAGCACTTACAGACAGAACACTGAAGCTTTCTTT. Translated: CASTYRQNTEAFF.

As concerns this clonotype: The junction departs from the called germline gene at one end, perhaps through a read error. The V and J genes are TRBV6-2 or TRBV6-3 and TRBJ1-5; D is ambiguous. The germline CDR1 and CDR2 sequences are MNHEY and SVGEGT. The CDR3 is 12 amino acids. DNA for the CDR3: TGTGCTAGCAGGTACGGCGGTCAGCCCCAGCATTTT. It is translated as CASRYGGQPQHF.